The clone carrying this T cell receptor (beta chain) was observed many times. Its antigen remains unknown. One entry per CDR3 protein, called by TCRdb with MiXCR from the 5' RACE reads. This sample carries about 460,000 distinct CDR3 sequences, approximately 14% of them seen once, and the ten largest clones take 0.4% to 0.55%. The data derive from a study of identical twins. The CDR3 is made up of 15 amino acids. The germline CDR1 and CDR2 sequences are MDHEN and SYDVKM. Losses at the gene ends were 0 bases for V and 6 bases for J; bases not matched to a gene: 1. Study-wide results and caveats: Cross-sectional statistics, not tracking of the same donors, supported the conclusions. Out-of-frame alpha sequences common to twins were enriched for low generation probability.

This sample was shared with a second study, whose subject was yellow fever vaccine responses in identical twins.

The genes are TRBV28 and TRBJ2-1; TRBD1 matches at 11 bases. Sequencing input: CD4+ T cells sorted from blood. The origin of this receptor is a woman between 18 and 29 years old in good health. For the CDR3, the DNA is TGTGCCAGCAGTTTATGGGACAGGGGGCGCAATGAGCAGTTCTTC. Its translation is CASSLWDRGRNEQFF.